This T cell receptor (beta chain) comes out of a study of prognosis after radiotherapy for stage I lung cancer. Overall study: Ages of the roughly 13 men and roughly six women ranged about 50 to 95 years, median around 74.

General study findings and limits: A determination of whether the expanded TCR clones were tumor-specific was not made. Lower post-radiation Shannon entropy was seen in patients who went on to develop distant metastases.

About this clonotype: The antigen is undetermined. A read error may account for a junction end that differs from germline.

The CDR3 has 15 residues. CDR1 is MNHNS and CDR2 is SASEGT in the germline V gene. Genomic DNA was subjected to two-round multiplex PCR for amplification of TCR beta CDR3. Round one of PCR was performed, and it used primers specific to each TRBV and TRBJ gene. TCRdb called the multiplex PCR reads again in MiXCR, with one record for every CDR3 protein. Among fewer than 50,000 distinct CDR3 sequences listed, approximately 25% were seen once. This sequence was found in a donor aged 50 or older with non-small cell lung cancer. The V and J genes are TRBV6-1 and TRBJ2-5; either TRBD1 or TRBD2 may fit D (5 bases each). TRBJ2-3 explains the end of the DNA better; the J call may be wrong. Sequenced material: PBMCs, taken before or after stereotactic body radiation therapy (not recorded which). The chain's CDR3 is CASSPQGPIRDKQYF. The CDR3, as DNA: TGTGCCAGCAGTCCCCAGGGACCGATTAGAGATAAGCAGTATTTT.